This T cell receptor (beta chain) was retrieved from a study of Graves' ophthalmopathy and Graves' hyperthyroidism. The wider study: Hyperthyroidism qualified as stable when ophthalmopathy did not develop within 18 months of follow-up. Study-level findings and limits: Predictions made by the model for ophthalmopathy progression reached more than 55% sensitivity and almost 75% specificity.

In regard to this clonotype: Its antigen is as yet unknown.

Amplifying from RNA transcripts, the study obtained TCR beta CDR3 regions. First-round RT-PCR employed HTBI primers, with a second-round multiplex PCR after it. MiXCR, applied by TCRdb to the multiplex PCR reads, yields one record per CDR3 protein. The sample lists over a million distinct CDR3 sequences; about 40% were seen once. V shed 4 bases, J shed 3 bases, and the junction held 3 bases outside the gene matches. The CDR3 has 13 residues. Germline V gene lookup returns CDR1 SQVTM and CDR2 ANQGSEA. The source material was peripheral blood or thyroid tissue (not recorded which). This receptor was taken from an adult man with Graves' hyperthyroidism. V is TRBV29-1 and J is TRBJ1-5; 7 bases fit TRBD1. CDR3 DNA sequence: TGCAGCGTTGGGGACAGATACAATCAGCCCCAGCATTTT. It encodes CSVGDRYNQPQHF.